The rows below give T cell receptor beta chains drawn from one sample of a study of CD8+CD57+ T cells in acquired aplastic anemia. TCRdb re-called the reads through MiXCR, storing one row per CDR3 protein. This sample has 40,000 to 50,000 distinct CDR3 sequences; approximately 72% occur once, and the top ten carry 30% to 40%. The sample comprised sorted CD4+, CD8+, or CD8+CD57+ T cells (not recorded which) from PBMCs. The receptor source for this set is a human donor in good health, serving as a control. Both conserved end residues are part of each CDR3. The D gene is left open where the match is weak. The size of a clone is reported for some rows only, either as once, few or many, or as a class for expanded clones.

D gene: NA
J gene: TRBJ2-1
clone size: NA
V gene: TRBV19
CDR3 DNA: TGTGCCAGTAGTACCAGCCTTTGGGATGAGCAGTTCTTC
CDR3 protein: CASSTSLWDEQFF

D gene: NA
J gene: TRBJ1-5
clone size: NA
V gene: TRBV2
CDR3 DNA: TGTGCCAGCAGCAAGGGGGGGTTTGATCAGCCCCAGCGTTTT
CDR3 protein: CASSKGGFDQPQRF

D gene: NA
J gene: TRBJ2-3
clone size: NA
V gene: TRBV25-1
CDR3 DNA: TGTGCCGGCAGTGAAGGGGCAACTAGCACAGATACGCAGTATTTT
CDR3 protein: CAGSEGATSTDTQYF

D gene: NA
J gene: TRBJ2-5
clone size: once
V gene: TRBV2
CDR3 DNA: TGTGCCAGCGGACCCGGGACTCGGGCGGAGACCCAGTACTTC
CDR3 protein: CASGPGTRAETQYF

D gene: TRBD2
J gene: TRBJ2-5
clone size: once
V gene: TRBV10-3
CDR3 DNA: TGTGCCATCAGTGAGGGCAGTAGCGGGGGCTCCCAAGAGACCCAGTACTTC
CDR3 protein: CAISEGSSGGSQETQYF

D gene: NA
J gene: TRBJ2-2
clone size: NA
V gene: TRBV15
CDR3 DNA: TGTGCCACCAGCCGTGAACCCGTGGGGGGCCCGAACACCGGGGAGCTGTTGTTT
CDR3 protein: CATSREPVGGPNTGELLF

D gene: NA
J gene: TRBJ2-5
clone size: NA
V gene: TRBV19
CDR3 DNA: TGTGCCAGTAGTTTCCGCCGCGGGCTCGGGGGCCGTGACCAAGAGACCCAGTACTTC
CDR3 protein: CASSFRRGLGGRDQETQYF

D gene: NA
J gene: TRBJ1-5
clone size: NA
V gene: TRBV20-1
CDR3 DNA: TGCAGTGCTAGTCGAGGGCAGAGTAGCAATCAGCCCCAGCATTTT
CDR3 protein: CSASRGQSSNQPQHF

D gene: NA
J gene: TRBJ2-3
clone size: few
V gene: TRBV9
CDR3 DNA: TGTGCCAGCAACGGGGCCGCGAGCAATTCTCCTAGCACAGATACGCAGTATTTT
CDR3 protein: CASNGAASNSPSTDTQYF

D gene: TRBD1
J gene: TRBJ2-3
clone size: NA
V gene: TRBV10-2
CDR3 DNA: TGCGCCAGCAGTGAAGGGGACAGCCGCACAGATACGCAGTATTTT
CDR3 protein: CASSEGDSRTDTQYF

D gene: NA
J gene: TRBJ1-1
clone size: NA
V gene: TRBV10-3
CDR3 DNA: TGTGCCATCAGTGGGCATAGGACTGAAGCTTTCTTT
CDR3 protein: CAISGHRTEAFF

D gene: TRBD1
J gene: TRBJ2-1
clone size: many
V gene: TRBV27
CDR3 DNA: TGTGCCAGCAGCCTAACAGGGGGCTCCTACAATGAGCAGTTCTTC
CDR3 protein: CASSLTGGSYNEQFF

D gene: NA
J gene: TRBJ1-6
clone size: NA
V gene: TRBV19
CDR3 DNA: TGTGCCAGTAGTATAGGGGTTAATTCACCCCTCCACTTT
CDR3 protein: CASSIGVNSPLHF

D gene: NA
J gene: TRBJ2-5
clone size: NA
V gene: TRBV7-2
CDR3 DNA: TGTGCCAGCAGCTTGGGTACTGGGACCCAGTACTTC
CDR3 protein: CASSLGTGTQYF

D gene: TRBD1
J gene: TRBJ1-6
clone size: few
V gene: TRBV11-2
CDR3 DNA: TGTGCCAGCAGCTTAGAGTCAGGGGGTTATTCACCCCTCCACTTT
CDR3 protein: CASSLESGGYSPLHF

D gene: NA
J gene: TRBJ2-1
clone size: NA
V gene: TRBV29-1
CDR3 DNA: TGCAGCTCCACGAAGGGGTGGGTTGATGAGCAGTTCTTC
CDR3 protein: CSSTKGWVDEQFF

D gene: TRBD1
J gene: TRBJ2-7
clone size: NA
V gene: TRBV11-1
CDR3 DNA: TGTGCCAGCAGCGCGCGTCTCGACAGGGGGACCTACGAGCAGTACTTC
CDR3 protein: CASSARLDRGTYEQYF

D gene: NA
J gene: TRBJ1-2
clone size: NA
V gene: TRBV2
CDR3 DNA: TGTGCCAGGACCCAGACGGATGGCTACACCTTC
CDR3 protein: CARTQTDGYTF

D gene: TRBD1
J gene: TRBJ2-3
clone size: NA
V gene: TRBV9
CDR3 DNA: TGTGCCAGCAGCGTAGGCAGGGGGCGGACAGATACGCAGTATTTT
CDR3 protein: CASSVGRGRTDTQYF

D gene: NA
J gene: TRBJ2-3
clone size: NA
V gene: TRBV2
CDR3 DNA: TGTGCCAGCAGTGATCGGCGGGGTAGCACAGATACGCAGTATTTT
CDR3 protein: CASSDRRGSTDTQYF